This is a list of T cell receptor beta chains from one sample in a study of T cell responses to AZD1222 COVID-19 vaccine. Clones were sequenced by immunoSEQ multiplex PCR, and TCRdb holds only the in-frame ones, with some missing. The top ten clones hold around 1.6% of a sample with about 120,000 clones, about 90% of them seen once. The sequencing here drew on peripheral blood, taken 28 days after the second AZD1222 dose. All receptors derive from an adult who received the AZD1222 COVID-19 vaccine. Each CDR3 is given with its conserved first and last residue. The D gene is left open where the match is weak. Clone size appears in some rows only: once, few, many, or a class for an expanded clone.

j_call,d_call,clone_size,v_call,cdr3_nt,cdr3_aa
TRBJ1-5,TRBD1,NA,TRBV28,TGTGCCAGCAGTTTGCGGGGGACAGGTTGGGGGTATCAGCCCCAGCATTTT,CASSLRGTGWGYQPQHF
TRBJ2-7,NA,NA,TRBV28,TGTGCCAGCACCCTTACAGGCGCTCGGAGCTCCTACGAGCAGTACTTC,CASTLTGARSSYEQYF
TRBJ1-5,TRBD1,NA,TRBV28,TGTGCCAGCAGTTTCGGGTCAGGGGGCGATCAGCCCCAGCATTTT,CASSFGSGGDQPQHF
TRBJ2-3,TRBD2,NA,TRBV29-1,TGCAGCGTCGAACCGGGACTAGCCGAGGCGGTAGATACGCAGTATTTT,CSVEPGLAEAVDTQYF
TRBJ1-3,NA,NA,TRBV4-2,TGTGCCAGCAGCCAAGAGGGATCCGGAAACACCATATATTTT,CASSQEGSGNTIYF
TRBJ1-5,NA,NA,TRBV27,TGTGCCAGCAGTTTTTCGGCAGCGTTTCAGCCCCAGCATTTT,CASSFSAAFQPQHF
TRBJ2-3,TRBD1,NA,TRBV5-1,TGCGCCAGCAGCTTGGGGACAGGGGCCCACACAGATACGCAGTATTTT,CASSLGTGAHTDTQYF
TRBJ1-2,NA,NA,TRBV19,TGTGCCAGTAGTATCTCCGCAGCTAACTATGGCTACACCTTC,CASSISAANYGYTF
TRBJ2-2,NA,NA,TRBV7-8,TGTGCCAGCAGCTTAAGTAGCAGCGGCACCGGGGAGCTGTTTTTT,CASSLSSSGTGELFF
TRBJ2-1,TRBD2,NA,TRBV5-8,TGTGCCAGCAGCCCTAGCGGGAGTTACTACAATGAGCAGTTCTTC,CASSPSGSYYNEQFF
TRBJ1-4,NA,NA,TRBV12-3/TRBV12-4,TGTGCCAGCAGTTTGGCGTTGCTGGAAAAACTGTTTTTT,CASSLALLEKLFF
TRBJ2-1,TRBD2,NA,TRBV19,TGTGCCAGTAGAGAGACGACTAGCGGGTATCCCAAGTTCTTC,CASRETTSGYPKFF
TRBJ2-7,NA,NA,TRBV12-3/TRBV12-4,TGTGCCAGCAGTCCGACGATCGGCGAGCAGTACTTC,CASSPTIGEQYF
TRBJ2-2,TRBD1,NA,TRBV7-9,TGTGCCAGCAGCCTATCCAGACAGGGGCGGACCGGGGAGCTGTTTTTT,CASSLSRQGRTGELFF
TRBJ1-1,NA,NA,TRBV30,TGTGCCTGGAGTCCCCTACGGCGGAACACTGAAGCTTTCTTT,CAWSPLRRNTEAFF
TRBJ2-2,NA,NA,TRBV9,TGTGCCAGCAGCGTAGCCGCAGGGATAAGAACCGGGGAGCTGTTTTTT,CASSVAAGIRTGELFF
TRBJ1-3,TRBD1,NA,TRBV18,TGTGCCAGCTCACCCGGGACAGTAGACACCTACACCATATATTTT,CASSPGTVDTYTIYF
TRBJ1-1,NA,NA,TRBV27,TGTGCCAGCATCCCCCGGTCGGCCACTGAAGCTTTCTTT,CASIPRSATEAFF
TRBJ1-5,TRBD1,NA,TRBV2,TGTGCCAGCAGCAGGGACAGTCATTATCAGCCCCAGCATTTT,CASSRDSHYQPQHF
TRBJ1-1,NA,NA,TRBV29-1,TGCAGCGTTGAAGATGGGAGGCAGATCCCTGAAGCTTTCTTT,CSVEDGRQIPEAFF
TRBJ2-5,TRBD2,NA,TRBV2,TGTGCCAGCAGTCGACTAGCGGGGATCCAAGAGACCCAGTACTTC,CASSRLAGIQETQYF
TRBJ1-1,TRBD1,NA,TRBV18,TGTGCCAGCTCACTCCCGGGACAGGCGAACACTGAAGCTTTCTTT,CASSLPGQANTEAFF
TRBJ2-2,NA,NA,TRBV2,TGTGCCAGCAGTTCTTCTAGCGCCAACACCGGGGAGCTGTTTTTT,CASSSSSANTGELFF
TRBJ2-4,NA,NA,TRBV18,TGTGCCAGCTCACTAGGGACGTTGAAGAACATTCAGTACTTC,CASSLGTLKNIQYF
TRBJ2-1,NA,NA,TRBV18,TGTGCCAGCTCACCAGTTAACGGAAACAATGAGCAGTTCTTC,CASSPVNGNNEQFF
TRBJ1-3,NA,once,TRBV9,TGTGCCAGCAGCGTAGAAGGCGGCGGTAACACCATATATTTT,CASSVEGGGNTIYF
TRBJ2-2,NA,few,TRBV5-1,TGCGCCAGCAGCTTGGATGAAACATCGACCGGGGAGCTGTTTTTT,CASSLDETSTGELFF
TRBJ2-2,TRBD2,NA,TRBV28,TGTGCCAGCAGTTCTAGCGGTTCGAACACCGGGGAGCTGTTTTTT,CASSSSGSNTGELFF